The TCR beta chain under discussion was sequenced for a study of Ad26.COV2.S vaccination and SARS-CoV-2 variants. Study-wide points: Individuals receiving vaccine had higher spike-specific TCR breadth than placebo recipients did. Total T cell responses may have been underestimated by the TCR breadth and depth analyses.

Treatment indicated: 15 to 20 received Ad26.COV2.S at low or high dose, single or two shots; about 5 received placebo; per-sample allocation not given. It was on day 63 after the first vaccine or placebo injection that samples were taken. This CDR3 has 14 amino acids. Deletions cut 0 bases from V and 5 bases from J, with 10 bases between. Germline-derived CDR1 and CDR2 are LGHDT and YNNKEL (reference sequence). Concerning this clone itself: Antigen specificity is unknown.

Clones were read by immunoSEQ multiplex PCR, and TCRdb kept only the in-frame ones, dropping some. The sample has around 320,000 clones; around four fifths are singletons. This chain uses TRBV3-1 (or the pseudogene TRBV3-2) with TRBJ2-5; D not certain. The receptor comes from a person aged 18-65 years who received the Ad26.COV2.S COVID-19 vaccine or a placebo. The specimen comprised peripheral blood, sampled in a trial of Ad26.COV2.S vaccine versus placebo. The CDR3 protein is CASSQEVGIETQYF. CDR3 bases: TGTGCCAGCAGCCAAGAGGTAGGGATCGAGACCCAGTACTTC.